This T cell receptor beta chain emerged from a study of identical twins. This clonotype was picked up a small number of times. In TCRdb, the 5' RACE reads were re-called with MiXCR into one record per CDR3 protein. The sample includes approximately 490,000 distinct CDR3 sequences, more than 20% of them seen just once. V was clipped by 3 bases and J by 4 bases; unmatched bases: 8. This CDR3 has 16 residues. The germline CDR1 and CDR2 sequences are SGDLS and YYNGEE. These same data were also listed under a study on yellow fever vaccine responses in identical twins.

Material for sequencing was CD4+ T cells sorted from blood. The chain recombines TRBV9 with TRBJ2-1, with 9 bases identical to TRBD2. The sequence derives from a woman younger than 30 in good health. This CDR3 reads CASSGGLAGTYNEQFF. The CDR3 DNA reads as TGTGCCAGCAGCGGAGGCCTAGCGGGAACTTACAATGAGCAGTTCTTC. The full variable domain, its missing parts supplied by reference TRBV9 and TRBJ2-1, is DSGVTQTPKHLITATGQRVTLRCSPRSGDLSVYWYQQSLDQGLQFLIQYYNGEERAKGNILERFSAQQFPDLHSELNLSSLELGDSALYFCASSGGLAGTYNEQFFGPGTRLTVL.